The 12 T cell receptor beta chains in this list originate from one sample, sequenced in a study of T-cell reconstitution after alpha-beta-depleted transplantation in children. This sample's TCRbeta library carried unique molecular identifier barcodes. TCRdb fed the PCR reads into MiXCR, producing one record per CDR3 protein. Among around 94,000 distinct CDR3 sequences listed, 7% to 8% were seen once. This specimen consisted of PBMCs, obtained before TCRalphabeta/CD19-depleted stem cell transplant. The source of these receptors is a boy aged 2-15 years with acute lymphoblastic leukemia, due to receive a stem cell transplant.

This clonotype showed up just a few times. The chain combines TRBV24-1 with TRBJ2-7, with D unresolved. The CDR3 is made up of 14 amino acids. The V and J ends lost 1 base and 4 bases respectively, with 10 bases between them. CDR1 and CDR2 from the germline V gene are KGHDR and SFDVKD. CDR3 in DNA: TGTGCCACCAGTGATTTTAGGAAGACATACGAGCAGTACTTC. Amino acid sequence: CATSDFRKTYEQYF.

This clonotype was observed many times. The genes are TRBV29-1 and TRBJ2-5, with a tentative D call TRBD1 (7 bases). V dropped 5 bases and J dropped 2 bases, with 12 bases sitting between them. Per germline, CDR1 SQVTM and CDR2 ANQGSEA. The CDR3 runs to 13 residues. CDR3 nucleotide sequence: TGCAGCGTTCCCGGGGGACAGCAAGAGACCCAGTACTTC. This encodes CSVPGGQQETQYF.

J is TRBJ1-1 and V is TRBV9; D is undetermined. Trimming left V 0 bases short and J 4 bases short, with 7 bases between. Germline CDR1 SGDLS, CDR2 YYNGEE. This CDR3 is 13 amino acids long. The CDR3 region is CASSVAAFTEAFF. The CDR3 coding sequence is TGTGCCAGCAGCGTAGCTGCGTTCACTGAAGCTTTCTTT.

This clonotype was seen many times. This sequence joins TRBV5-1 and TRBJ2-7; D is ambiguous. CDR1 SGHRS and CDR2 YFSETQ come from the germline V gene. Trimming left V 2 bases short and J 3 bases short, with 3 bases between. The length of the CDR3 is 11 residues. In DNA form, the CDR3 reads TGCGCCAGCAGCTTAGACTACGAGCAGTACTTC. Translation gives CASSLDYEQYF.

The V and J genes are TRBV7-6 and TRBJ1-6; D call uncertain. Germline V gives CDR1 SGHVS, CDR2 FNYEAQ. Between the trimmed V and J ends, which lost 5 bases and 5 bases, there was a span of 16 bases. CDR3 length: 16 residues. The DNA of the CDR3 is TGTGCCAGCAGCCCCCAGGTCCCACGGAATAATTCACCCCTCCACTTT. It is translated as CASSPQVPRNNSPLHF.

The rearrangement uses TRBV20-1 and TRBJ1-2; D unclear. Trimming took 0 bases from V and 4 from J, leaving 0 bases between them. The CDR3 runs 10 residues. Germline V lookup: CDR1 DFQATT, CDR2 SNEGSKA (reference sequence). CDR3 sequence reads: CSARDYGYTF. DNA of the CDR3: TGCAGTGCTAGAGACTATGGCTACACCTTC.

This clonotype was detected only a few times. V usage is TRBV3-1 and J usage is TRBJ2-6; D perhaps matches TRBD2 (6 bases). CDR1 is LGHDT, CDR2 YNNKEL, per germline (reference sequence). Trimming removed 1 base at V and 0 bases at J, with 7 bases between. This CDR3 spans 16 amino acids. The CDR3 reads CASSQVSGSGANVLTF. The CDR3 DNA is TGTGCCAGCAGCCAAGTTAGCGGCTCTGGGGCCAACGTCCTGACTTTC.

The CDR3 sequence is CASSLGGTGGAMDYTF. CDR3 DNA sequence: TGTGCCAGCAGCTTAGGTGGGACAGGGGGCGCGATGGACTACACCTTC. V usage is TRBV7-2 and J usage is TRBJ1-2; TRBD1 matches 12 bases. The CDR3 has 16 amino acids. The germline V gene has CDR1 SGHTA and CDR2 FQGNSA. J was trimmed by 10 bases and V by 1 base; bases with no gene match: 10.

The chain is built from TRBV4-1 and TRBJ2-5, with a weak D call TRBD1 (6 bases). This CDR3 spans 15 amino acids. The V end was cut by 1 base, the J end by 1 base, with 10 bases between. From germline, CDR1 is MGHRA and CDR2 YSYEKL. CDR3 DNA sequence: TGCGCCAGCAGCCAAGTGGAGACAGGCCAAGAGACCCAGTACTTC. This codes for CASSQVETGQETQYF.

This clonotype appeared a few times. V and J are TRBV12-5 and TRBJ1-1; 8 bases fit TRBD1. Germline trimming cut 6 bases from V and 6 bases from J; bases unmatched to any gene: 9. There are 14 residues in the CDR3. CDR1 LGHNT and CDR2 FRNRAP come from the germline V gene. The CDR3 DNA follows: TGTGCTAGTGGACAGGGGGAAGGGGGCGCTGAAGCTTTCTTT. Translated: CASGQGEGGAEAFF.

This clonotype was detected many times. This chain uses TRBV7-2 with TRBJ2-3; D is possibly TRBD1 (6 bases). Germline V gene sequence: CDR1 SGHTA, CDR2 FQGNSA. Trimming left V 0 bases short and J 7 bases short, with 14 bases between. The CDR3 is 15 residues long. The CDR3 spells CASSLAPQRGNTQYF. In nucleotides, the CDR3 is TGTGCCAGCAGCTTAGCCCCCCAGAGGGGGAATACGCAGTATTTT.

This clonotype has at least ten counts. The chain is built from TRBV7-8 and TRBJ2-3, with 11 bases identical to TRBD2. Germline assignment: CDR1 SGHVS and CDR2 FQNEAQ. The CDR3 consists of 16 residues. The junction had 8 bases not matched to a gene; V was cut back by 5 bases and J by 4 bases. The CDR3 loop reads CASSPTTSGEPDTQYF. The DNA for the CDR3 is TGTGCCAGCAGCCCGACGACTAGCGGGGAACCAGATACGCAGTATTTT.